The clone carrying this TCR beta chain has only a few counts. Its antigen is still unknown. The sample comes from a study of identical twins. Study outcomes and limitations: Modelling underestimated the level of out-of-frame TCR alpha sharing observed in monozygotic twins. With abundant cord blood beta clonotypes, insertions were fewer; memory repertoires showed no such pattern.

TCRdb reanalysed the 5' RACE reads using MiXCR and keeps one entry per CDR3 protein. The sample consists of about 340,000 distinct CDR3 sequences, roughly an eighth of them appearing once. The CDR3 is 15 amino acids. CDR1 SGDLS and CDR2 YYNGEE come from the germline V gene. Trimming at V came to 4 bases and at J to 4 bases, leaving 5 bases not matched to a gene. These sequences were also reported in another study, on yellow fever vaccine responses in identical twins.

The clonotype comes from a woman younger than 35 in good health. The sample taken for sequencing was CD8+ T cells sorted from blood. The chain links TRBV9 to TRBJ2-2, with 9 nucleotides matching TRBD1. The CDR3 spells CASSIRTGATGELFF. Here the CDR3 DNA reads TGTGCCAGCAGCATTAGGACAGGGGCCACCGGGGAGCTGTTTTTT.